This TCR beta chain was identified during a study of blood T cells in healthy people across ages. Alongside a J-beta primer mix, a sample-barcoded 5' primer served in a second PCR lasting about 6 to 11 cycles. TCRdb called the 5' RACE reads again in MiXCR, with one record for every CDR3 protein. The repertoire holds 350,000 to 450,000 distinct CDR3 sequences, with about 55% as singletons. The clonotype originates from a man in his 60s in good health. The sample was blood.

The CDR3 bases are TGTGCCGGAGCATTCTCGGCCCTCAAAGTCCACAATGAGCAGTTCTTC. Translation: CAGAFSALKVHNEQFF. The V gene is TRBV7-9, the J gene TRBJ2-1; no clear D gene. Looked up from germline, CDR1 is SEHNR and CDR2 is FQNEAQ (reference sequence). The CDR3 totals 16 residues. Between the trimmed V and J ends, which lost 11 bases and 5 bases, there was a span of 25 bases.